These 13 T cell receptor beta chains came from one sample sequenced in a study of T cells expressing NK-cell markers. No DNA is given; TCRdb re-called the 5' RACE reads and lists each CDR3 protein once. The sample features roughly 450,000 distinct CDR3 sequences, with 1.4% in its top ten. The specimen was blood T cells: a sorted CD56 or NKG2C T cell subset, CD4+ or CD8+ T cells, or bulk PBMC T cells (not recorded which). The receptors originated from a woman in her 50s in good health.

This chain connects TRBV6-1 to TRBJ2-3. The CDR3 is made up of 15 amino acids. The V gene's germline CDR1 is MNHNS and CDR2 SASEGT. This chain's CDR3 is CASSGVWTSSDTQYF.

This rearrangement joins TRBV9 to TRBJ1-1. Germline lookup yields CDR1 SGDLS and CDR2 YYNGEE. The CDR3 covers 17 residues. This chain's CDR3 is CASSRGGVLLANTEAFF.

This sequence joins TRBV7-9 and TRBJ2-1. Germline V CDR1 and CDR2: SEHNR, FQNEAQ (reference sequence). CDR3 size: 15 residues. The CDR3 loop reads CASSSDSSLRNEQFF.

The V gene is TRBV2, the J gene TRBJ1-5. The CDR3 is made up of 14 amino acids. Germline assignment: CDR1 SNHLY and CDR2 FYNNEI. This CDR3 is CASSGWPESQPQHF.

This sequence joins TRBV12-3 or TRBV12-4 and TRBJ2-1; the TRBD2 assignment by TCRdb is unverifiable without DNA. This CDR3 comprises 13 residues. CDR3 sequence: CASAGGTHNEQFF.

The rearrangement uses TRBV11-1 and TRBJ2-2; no DNA is available, so the TRBD2 call from TCRdb remains unchecked. Germline CDR1 is SGHAT and CDR2 is FQDESV (reference sequence). The CDR3 totals 16 residues. The CDR3 sequence is CASSLGLLRSTGELFF.

The chain links TRBV7-2 to TRBJ1-3; TCRdb lists TRBD1, though no DNA is available to test this call. Germline V CDR1 and CDR2: SGHTA, FQGNSA. The CDR3 contains 16 residues. The CDR3 loop is CASSPRMGLTGNTIYF.

V and J are TRBV10-3 and TRBJ2-1; TCRdb gives TRBD2 as the D gene, but with no DNA this cannot be confirmed. In germline, CDR1 is ENHRY, CDR2 SYGVKD. The CDR3 covers 13 residues. The CDR3 reads CAIRGLAPHEQFF.

This sequence joins TRBV24-1 and TRBJ2-1; TCRdb's assignment of TRBD2 cannot be checked, as there is no DNA. Germline loops: CDR1 KGHDR, CDR2 SFDVKD. CDR3 length: 14 amino acids. CDR3: CATSDFSGYNEQFF.

The chain has TRBV5-1 and TRBJ2-5; TCRdb designates TRBD1, a call that cannot be tested without DNA. Germline V gives CDR1 SGHRS, CDR2 YFSETQ. CDR3 length: 15 residues. The CDR3 region is CASSLPGRREETQYF.

V is TRBV1 and J is TRBJ2-2; TCRdb picks TRBD2, but there is no DNA to check that call. TRBV1 is described as a pseudogene. CDR3 length equals 19 residues. The CDR3 region is CTSSQEAGLAGGHTGELFF.

The J gene is TRBJ2-5, the V gene TRBV4-2. Germline CDR1 reads LGHNA; CDR2 reads YNFKEQ. The length of the CDR3 is 13 residues. The chain's CDR3 is CASSRGVGETQYF.

The rearrangement uses TRBV27 and TRBJ1-6. This CDR3 spans 18 amino acids. Germline CDR1 reads MNHEY; CDR2 reads SMNVEV (reference sequence). The CDR3 here is CASSFAHPTGSYNSPLHF.